The entry below describes one T cell receptor (beta chain). The antigen is not known. The table came from immunoSEQ multiplex PCR; TCRdb's copy has only in-frame clones and leaves some out. The sample holds 40,000 or so clones, about 95% seen once. The data were obtained in a study of graft-versus-host responses after intestinal transplantation. Study-wide results and limits: GvH clones were found in recipient marrow; some appeared first in ileum or blood. Elevated graft-versus-host to host-versus-graft clonal ratios in allografts were recorded for patients with graft-donor T cell macrochimerism. Early post-transplant declines in HvG were associated with peak levels of circulating GvH clones.

V was trimmed by 5 bases and J by 0 bases, leaving 4 bases between them. The germline V gene encodes CDR1 SGHTA and CDR2 FQGNSA. The CDR3 length is 12 residues. The sequences come from unstimulated CD8+ T cells sorted from spleen or lymph node cells, collected before transplant. The sequence derives from a human donor who was the organ donor for an intestinal transplant. The V gene is TRBV7-2, the J gene TRBJ2-5; the D is unclear. The CDR3 bases are TGTGCCAGCAGCCTGTACCAAGAGACCCAGTACTTC. Translation gives CASSLYQETQYF.